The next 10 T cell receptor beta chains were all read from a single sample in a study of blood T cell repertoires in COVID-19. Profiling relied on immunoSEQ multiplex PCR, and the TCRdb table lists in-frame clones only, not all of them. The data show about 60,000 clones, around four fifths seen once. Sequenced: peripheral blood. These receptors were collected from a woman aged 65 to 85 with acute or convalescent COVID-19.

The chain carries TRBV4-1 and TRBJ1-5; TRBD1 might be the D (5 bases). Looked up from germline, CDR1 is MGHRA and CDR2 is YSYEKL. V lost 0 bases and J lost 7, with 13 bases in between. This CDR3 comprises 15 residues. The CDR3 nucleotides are TGCGCCAGCAGCCAAGATCCCGGGGGGGTGCAGCCCCAGCATTTT. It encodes CASSQDPGGVQPQHF.

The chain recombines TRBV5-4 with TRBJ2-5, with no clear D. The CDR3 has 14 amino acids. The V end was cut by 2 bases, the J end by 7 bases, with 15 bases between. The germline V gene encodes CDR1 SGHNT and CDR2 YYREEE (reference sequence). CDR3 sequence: CASSLPELTGTQYF. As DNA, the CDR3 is TGTGCCAGCAGCTTACCTGAACTCACGGGGACCCAGTACTTC.

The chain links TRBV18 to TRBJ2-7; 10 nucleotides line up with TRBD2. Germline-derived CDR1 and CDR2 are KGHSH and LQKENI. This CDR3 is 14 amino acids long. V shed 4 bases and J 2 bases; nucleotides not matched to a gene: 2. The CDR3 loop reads CASSLTSGAYEQYF. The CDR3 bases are TGTGCCAGCTCACTAACTAGCGGGGCCTACGAGCAGTACTTC. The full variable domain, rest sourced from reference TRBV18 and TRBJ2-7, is NAGVMQNPRHLVRRRGQEARLRCSPMKGHSHVYWYRQLPEEGLKFMVYLQKENIIDESGMPKERFSAEFPKEGPSILRIQQVVRGDSAAYFCASSLTSGAYEQYFGPGTRLTVT.

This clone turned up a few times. CDR3 in amino acids: CASSEEGGRSEQYF. The CDR3 DNA sequence: TGTGCCAGCAGTGAGGAGGGGGGGCGGTCCGAGCAGTACTTC. The chain recombines TRBV6-1 with TRBJ2-7; TRBD2 is a possible D gene (7 bases). Germline CDR1 and CDR2: MNHNS and SASEGT. The CDR3 is made up of 14 amino acids. Between the trimmed V and J ends, which lost 3 bases and 6 bases, there was a span of 15 bases.

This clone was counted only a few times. The CDR3 sequence: CASSLVYGTGENSPLHF. The CDR3 bases are TGTGCCAGCAGCTTGGTGTACGGGACAGGGGAGAATTCACCCCTCCACTTT. V is TRBV5-6 and J is TRBJ1-6, with 10 bases identical to TRBD1. Germline V lookup: CDR1 SGHDT, CDR2 YYEEEE. Trimming removed 0 bases from V and 7 bases from J; junction bases left unmatched: 7. This CDR3 comprises 17 residues.

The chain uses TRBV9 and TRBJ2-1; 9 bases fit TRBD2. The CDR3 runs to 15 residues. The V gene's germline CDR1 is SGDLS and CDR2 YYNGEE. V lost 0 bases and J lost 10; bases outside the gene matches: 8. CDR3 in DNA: TGTGCCAGCAGCGTAGTCTTAGCGGGGGAAGGGGAGCAGTTCTTC. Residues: CASSVVLAGEGEQFF.

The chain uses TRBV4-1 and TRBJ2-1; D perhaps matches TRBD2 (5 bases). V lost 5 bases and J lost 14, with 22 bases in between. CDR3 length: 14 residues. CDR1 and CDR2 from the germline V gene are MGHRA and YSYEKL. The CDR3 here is CASSSPGRAPREFF. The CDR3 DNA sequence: TGCGCCAGCAGCTCGCCCGGAAGGGCGCCGAGGGAGTTCTTC.

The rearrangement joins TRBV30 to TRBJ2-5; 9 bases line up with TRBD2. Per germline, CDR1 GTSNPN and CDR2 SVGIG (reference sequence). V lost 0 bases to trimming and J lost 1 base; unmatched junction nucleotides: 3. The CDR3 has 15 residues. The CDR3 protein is CAWSVAGGRQETQYF. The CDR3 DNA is TGTGCCTGGAGTGTAGCGGGGGGCCGCCAAGAGACCCAGTACTTC.

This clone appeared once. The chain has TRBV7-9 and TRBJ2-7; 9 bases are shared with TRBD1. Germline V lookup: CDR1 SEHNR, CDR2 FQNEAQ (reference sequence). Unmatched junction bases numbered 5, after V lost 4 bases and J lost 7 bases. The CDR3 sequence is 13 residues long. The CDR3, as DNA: TGTGCCAGCAGCTCTCGGACAGGGGAAGAGCAGTACTTC. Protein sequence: CASSSRTGEEQYF. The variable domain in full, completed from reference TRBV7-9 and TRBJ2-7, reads DTGVSQNPRHKITKRGQNVTFRCDPISEHNRLYWYRQTLGQGPEFLTYFQNEAQLEKSRLLSDRFSAERPKGSFSTLEIQRTEQGDSAMYLCASSSRTGEEQYFGPGTRLTVT.

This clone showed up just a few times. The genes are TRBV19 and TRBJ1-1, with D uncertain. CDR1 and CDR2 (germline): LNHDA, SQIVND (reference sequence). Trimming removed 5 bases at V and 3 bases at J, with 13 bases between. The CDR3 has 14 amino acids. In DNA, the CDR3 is TGTGCCAGTAGTCCAGACCCGAGGGACACTGAAGCTTTCTTT. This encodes CASSPDPRDTEAFF.